This T cell receptor beta chain was sequenced during a study of blood T cell repertoires in COVID-19. Whole-study context: Sites in the United States, Italy and Spain provided acute and convalescent COVID-19 samples. T cells, B-cell-depleted T cells, or PBMCs provided the cDNA or gDNA that served as material.

There are a few counts of this clone. The CDR3 extends over 16 amino acids. Germline CDR1 is SQVTM and CDR2 is ANQGSEA. The trim removed 4 bases at V and 7 bases at J, leaving 17 bases unmatched. Seattle patient enrollment occurred during active infection, with longitudinal follow-up thereafter. Under the authors' procedure: Scientists estimated how many nucleated cells there were by amplifying reference gene primers. Clones were read by immunoSEQ multiplex PCR, and TCRdb kept only the in-frame ones, dropping some. The D gene and trimming were derived from the DNA, and the V and J assignments and clone size from that table. Of some 240,000 clones listed, nearly 90% are singletons.

The chain combines TRBV29-1 with TRBJ1-2; TRBD1 matches 8 bases. The sample consisted of peripheral blood. This receptor was obtained from a woman aged 55-70 years with COVID-19, enrolled during active disease. The CDR3 nucleotides read TGCAGCGTTGCTTACGAGGGACAGGCGCTAATTGGTGGCTACACCTTC. Translation: CSVAYEGQALIGGYTF.